What follows are 25 T cell receptor beta chains derived from one specimen sequenced in a study of blood T cell repertoires in COVID-19. This table comes from immunoSEQ multiplex PCR, and its TCRdb copy is limited to in-frame clones, with some not included. The table lists approximately 250,000 clones, 84% of them singletons. Sequencing was performed on peripheral blood. The receptors here all came from a woman aged 35 to 49 who had recovered from COVID-19.

This rearrangement joins TRBV10-3 to TRBJ2-3; 7 positions agree with TRBD2. The junction had 7 bases not matched to a gene; V was cut back by 2 bases and J by 2 bases. CDR1 is ENHRY and CDR2 is SYGVKD in the germline V gene. CDR3 size: 16 residues. The CDR3 nucleotides read TGTGCCATCAGTGAGGGTCTAGCGGACCCCACAGATACGCAGTATTTT. Its protein product is CAISEGLADPTDTQYF.

A single count supports this clone. V usage is TRBV19 and J usage is TRBJ2-3, with 12 bases identical to TRBD2. Trimming took 6 bases from V and 4 from J; bases not matched to a gene: 5. Germline V gives CDR1 LNHDA, CDR2 SQIVND (reference sequence). CDR3 length equals 15 residues. For the CDR3, the DNA is TGTGCCAGTAGGAGTCCTAGCGGGGGGGCAGATACGCAGTATTTT. It yields the protein CASRSPSGGADTQYF.

This rearrangement joins TRBV9 to TRBJ2-3, with no clear D. CDR1 is SGDLS, CDR2 YYNGEE, per germline. The V gene lost 0 bases and the J gene lost 5 bases, with 13 bases spanning the gap. The CDR3 is made up of 15 amino acids. CDR3 sequence reads: CASSVVSRTGDTQYF. For the CDR3, the DNA is TGTGCCAGCAGCGTAGTCTCCCGCACCGGAGATACGCAGTATTTT. Supplemented by reference TRBV9 and TRBJ2-3, the full variable domain reads DSGVTQTPKHLITATGQRVTLRCSPRSGDLSVYWYQQSLDQGLQFLIQYYNGEERAKGNILERFSAQQFPDLHSELNLSSLELGDSALYFCASSVVSRTGDTQYFGPGTRLTVL.

The CDR3 DNA is TGTGCCAGCAGTTTATCGGCCGGAGGCACTCAGCAGTTCTTC. Its translation: CASSLSAGGTQQFF. This chain joins TRBV27 and TRBJ2-1; weak D call: TRBD2 (5 bases). CDR1 and CDR2 (germline): MNHEY, SMNVEV (reference sequence). The CDR3 is made up of 14 amino acids. V was pared by 0 bases and J by 11 bases, with 14 bases between.

The DNA for the CDR3 is TGTGCCACCTCGGGACTAGCGGACATCTACTCCCCCTACGAGCAGTACTTC. Protein: CATSGLADIYSPYEQYF. The rearrangement joins TRBV27 to TRBJ2-7, with 11 bases identical to TRBD2. CDR1 is MNHEY, CDR2 SMNVEV, per germline (reference sequence). The CDR3 length is 17 residues. J gave up 2 bases and V 10 bases, and 16 bases lay outside the gene matches.

The rearrangement uses TRBV5-6 and TRBJ1-1; unclear D gene. Germline V gene lookup returns CDR1 SGHDT and CDR2 YYEEEE. Trimming left V 4 bases short and J 6 bases short, with 16 bases between. The CDR3 runs to 14 residues. In DNA form, the CDR3 reads TGTGCCAGCAGCGCGACGAACACAGCATCTGAAGCTTTCTTT. It codes for CASSATNTASEAFF.

This clone was detected only a few times. This chain connects TRBV20-1 to TRBJ1-5; D gene unclear. The germline CDR1 and CDR2 sequences are DFQATT and SNEGSKA (reference sequence). The V and J ends lost 3 bases and 1 base respectively, with 4 bases between them. The length of the CDR3 is 12 residues. CDR3 nucleotide sequence: TGCAGTGCTAGTACAAGCAATCAGCCCCAGCATTTT. It yields the protein CSASTSNQPQHF.

This clone was picked up one time. The chain combines TRBV30 with TRBJ1-4, with a possible D match to TRBD1 (5 bases). The V end lost 6 bases, the J end lost 6 bases, and 14 bases lay between the germline ends. Germline V gives CDR1 GTSNPN, CDR2 SVGIG (reference sequence). The CDR3 totals 13 residues. In DNA form, the CDR3 reads TGTGCCTGCCAATCAGGGCACTATGAAAAACTGTTTTTT. Protein sequence: CACQSGHYEKLFF.

The genes are TRBV5-1 and TRBJ1-2; TRBD1 aligns across 9 bases. Germline trimming cut 6 bases from V and 7 bases from J; bases unmatched to any gene: 10. CDR3 length: 14 amino acids. CDR1 SGHRS and CDR2 YFSETQ come from the germline V gene. CDR3 DNA: TGCGCCAGCACCCCGGGGACAGGGAACGGTGGCTACACCTTC. It yields the protein CASTPGTGNGGYTF.

The gene calls are TRBV13 and TRBJ2-1; D uncertain. Trimming removed 1 base at V and 5 bases at J, with 3 bases between. Germline V lookup: CDR1 PRHDT, CDR2 FYEKMQ (reference sequence). CDR3 size: 12 residues. CDR3 in amino acids: CASSLDNNEQFF. CDR3 nucleotide sequence: TGTGCCAGCAGCTTAGACAACAATGAGCAGTTCTTC. Based on the CDR3 plus reference TRBV13 and TRBJ2-1, the full variable domain is AAGVIQSPRHLIKEKRETATLKCYPIPRHDTVYWYQQGPGQDPQFLISFYEKMQSDKGSIPDRFSAQQFSDYHSELNMSSLELGDSALYFCASSLDNNEQFFGPGTRLTVL.

This rearrangement joins TRBV5-4 to TRBJ1-1; tentative D call: TRBD1 (5 bases). V dropped 0 bases and J dropped 0 bases, with 12 bases sitting between them. Germline CDR1 is SGHNT and CDR2 is YYREEE (reference sequence). This CDR3 contains 16 residues. DNA of the CDR3: TGTGCCAGCAGCTTGGCCGGGCTGACAGTGAACACTGAAGCTTTCTTT. This translates into CASSLAGLTVNTEAFF.

The rearrangement links TRBV6-6 to TRBJ1-4; D gene ambiguous. Germline CDR1 reads MNHNY; CDR2 reads SVGAGI (reference sequence). The V and J ends lost 2 bases and 12 bases respectively, with 13 bases between them. CDR3 length: 13 amino acids. CDR3 loop: CASSYGQIEELFF. The CDR3 DNA reads as TGTGCCAGCAGTTACGGCCAAATAGAGGAACTGTTTTTT.

In its sample, this clone was seen once. This chain links TRBV6-1 with TRBJ2-2; the D gene is possibly TRBD2 (6 bases). This CDR3 has 16 amino acids. The ends were cut back, 4 bases at V and 4 bases at J, with 16 bases in the middle. The germline V gene has CDR1 MNHNS and CDR2 SASEGT. The DNA for the CDR3 is TGTGCCAGCAGTGTATCCCGGGACTTACCCACCGGGGAGCTGTTTTTT. The encoded protein is CASSVSRDLPTGELFF.

V and J are TRBV11-2 and TRBJ1-1; TRBD1 matches 8 bases. The CDR3 consists of 16 residues. Germline V gives CDR1 SGHAT, CDR2 FQNNGV. J gave up 1 base and V 6 bases, and 10 bases lay outside the gene matches. CDR3: CASRKGTGGTNTEAFF. CDR3 bases: TGTGCCAGCAGAAAAGGCACAGGGGGAACGAACACTGAAGCTTTCTTT.

This sequence joins TRBV5-5 and TRBJ1-1; D might be TRBD1 (5 bases). The ends were cut back, 2 bases at V and 3 bases at J, with 8 bases in the middle. Germline V gene sequence: CDR1 SGHKS, CDR2 YYEKEE (reference sequence). The length of the CDR3 is 13 residues. The CDR3 region has the DNA TGTGCCAGCAGCTTTAGGGGCTACACTGAAGCTTTCTTT. It specifies CASSFRGYTEAFF.

The rearrangement links TRBV4-1 to TRBJ2-5, with D possibly being TRBD2 (5 bases). V lost 6 bases and J lost 5, with 25 bases in between. The germline CDR1 and CDR2 sequences are MGHRA and YSYEKL. CDR3 size: 17 residues. In DNA, the CDR3 is TGCGCCAGCAGTCGACTTTTTCGGGATTCTTTTGCGGAGACCCAGTACTTC. Its translation: CASSRLFRDSFAETQYF.

This chain connects TRBV9 to TRBJ1-4, with TRBD1 as a possible D gene (5 bases). V was shortened by 4 bases and J by 7 bases, with 20 bases between the two germline ends. The germline gives CDR1 SGDLS, CDR2 YYNGEE. The CDR3 loop spans 16 amino acids. CDR3 DNA sequence: TGTGCCAGCAGCACCCTAGAAACAGGTTTCGGTGAAAAACTGTTTTTT. Translating it yields CASSTLETGFGEKLFF. Complete variable domain (other parts from reference TRBV9 and TRBJ1-4): DSGVTQTPKHLITATGQRVTLRCSPRSGDLSVYWYQQSLDQGLQFLIQYYNGEERAKGNILERFSAQQFPDLHSELNLSSLELGDSALYFCASSTLETGFGEKLFFGSGTQLSVL.

V usage is TRBV6-5 and J usage is TRBJ2-7; TRBD1 matches 10 bases. V trimming: 6 bases; J trimming: 3 bases; junction bases outside the gene matches: 5. The CDR3 totals 14 residues. CDR1 and CDR2 from the germline V gene are MNHEY and SVGAGI. CDR3 in DNA: TGTGCCAGCAGCAGCCGGGACAGGGGCTACGAGCAGTACTTC. Translated, it gives CASSSRDRGYEQYF.

The chain couples TRBV19 to TRBJ2-5; D not resolved. Trimming shortened V by 4 bases and J by 1 base, and 7 bases separated the two germline ends. Germline V lookup: CDR1 LNHDA, CDR2 SQIVND (reference sequence). The CDR3 has 13 residues. Here the CDR3 reads CASSRNSQETQYF. The CDR3 bases are TGTGCCAGTAGTAGGAACAGCCAAGAGACCCAGTACTTC.

This chain links TRBV14 with TRBJ2-7; D possibly corresponds to TRBD2 (5 bases). This CDR3 contains 13 residues. Germline-derived CDR1 and CDR2 are SGHDN and FVKESK. V was pared by 3 bases and J by 2 bases, with 8 bases between. The CDR3 nucleotides read TGTGCCAGCAGCCAGCGGGTCACCTACGAGCAGTACTTC. This encodes CASSQRVTYEQYF.

The chain recombines TRBV18 with TRBJ2-7; D may be TRBD1 (6 bases). V lost 3 bases and J 5 bases, leaving 14 bases between the germline ends. Germline assignment: CDR1 KGHSH and CDR2 LQKENI. The CDR3 spans 14 residues. CDR3 coding DNA: TGTGCCAGCTCACCGGACAGTATGGAAGACGAGCAGTACTTC. It translates to CASSPDSMEDEQYF.

The chain has TRBV3-1 (or the pseudogene TRBV3-2) and TRBJ1-4; 8 positions agree with TRBD1. Per germline, CDR1 LGHDT and CDR2 YNNKEL (reference sequence). After removal of 8 bases from V and 7 bases from J, the junction contained 12 bases not matched to a gene. CDR3 length: 15 amino acids. The CDR3, as DNA: TGTGCCAGCGGTACCAGAGGACAGGGCCCTGAAAAACTGTTTTTT. Protein sequence: CASGTRGQGPEKLFF.

This clone was seen only once. The chain is built from TRBV3-1 (or the pseudogene TRBV3-2) and TRBJ2-5, with no clear D. CDR3 length: 13 amino acids. V dropped 2 bases and J dropped 1 base, with 5 bases sitting between them. CDR1 is LGHDT, CDR2 YNNKEL, per germline (reference sequence). The CDR3 sequence: CASSQSGQETQYF. DNA for the CDR3: TGTGCCAGCAGCCAATCCGGCCAAGAGACCCAGTACTTC.

This clone has a count of ten or more. The chain carries TRBV6-6 and TRBJ2-1; TRBD1 matches at 10 bases. Germline V gene data show CDR1 as MNHNY and CDR2 as SVGAGI (reference sequence). Germline trimming cut 7 bases from V and 7 bases from J; bases unmatched to any gene: 7. The length of the CDR3 is 14 residues. The CDR3 protein is CASTIGQGVNEQFF. CDR3 in DNA: TGTGCCAGCACAATCGGACAGGGGGTGAATGAGCAGTTCTTC.

V usage is TRBV18 and J usage is TRBJ2-7; TRBD1 matches 8 bases. The length of the CDR3 is 15 residues. CDR1 is KGHSH and CDR2 is LQKENI in the germline V gene. The junction had 8 bases not matched to a gene; V was cut back by 1 base and J by 6 bases. CDR3 coding DNA: TGTGCCAGCTCACCACTAAGACAGGGGTTTGTCGAGCAGTACTTC. Residues: CASSPLRQGFVEQYF.